These 30 T cell receptor beta chains were all obtained from the same sample, sequenced in a study of blood T cell repertoires in COVID-19 (dated by TCRdb to the early 2020s). Library generation was performed with the immunoSEQ multiplex PCR assay. Sourced from immuneACCESS, this table was stored by TCRdb with only in-frame sequences that have V and J called. A share of the clones is absent; for the studies checked, an unresolved V gene accounts for under half, and the remainder has no known explanation. This sample gives some 140,000 clones in total; around 85% of them show up just once. The ten biggest clones cover roughly 17% of the sample. Source material: peripheral blood. Receptor source: a woman aged 80 or over with acute or convalescent COVID-19.

This chain connects TRBV14 to TRBJ1-1; D unclear. Looked up from germline, CDR1 is SGHDN and CDR2 is FVKESK. V dropped 3 bases and J dropped 3 bases, with 8 bases sitting between them. The CDR3 totals 13 residues. CDR3: CASSQEAYTEAFF. CDR3 sequence (DNA): TGTGCCAGCAGCCAGGAAGCGTACACTGAAGCTTTCTTT.

This clone appeared a few times. The chain links TRBV6-2 or TRBV6-3 to TRBJ2-2; TRBD2 matches 14 bases. CDR3 size: 17 residues. Germline V gives CDR1 MNHEY, CDR2 SVGEGT. V lost 2 bases to trimming and J lost 6 bases; unmatched junction nucleotides: 5. CDR3 amino acids: CASSYSGLAGGSGELFF. Written as DNA, the CDR3 is TGTGCCAGCAGTTACAGCGGACTAGCGGGAGGATCCGGGGAGCTGTTTTTT.

J is TRBJ2-2 and V is TRBV7-7; 7 nucleotides match TRBD1. The CDR3 runs 15 residues. Trimming took 1 base from V and 4 from J; bases not matched to a gene: 3. CDR1 and CDR2 (germline): SSHAT, FNYEAQ (reference sequence). The CDR3 region has the DNA TGTGCCAGCAGCTTAGAGGCAGGGGGCACCGGGGAGCTGTTTTTT. It translates to CASSLEAGGTGELFF.

The V call is TRBV5-6, the J call TRBJ2-1, with 12 bases aligning to TRBD2. Germline CDR1 is SGHDT and CDR2 is YYEEEE. The CDR3 has 15 amino acids. With 3 bases clipped from V and 12 bases from J, the junction kept 10 bases outside the gene matches. The CDR3 protein is CASSSRTSGGPGQFF. The CDR3 DNA follows: TGTGCCAGCAGCTCGCGCACTAGCGGGGGGCCCGGGCAGTTCTTC.

The chain joins TRBV2 to TRBJ1-1, with 7 bases fitting TRBD1. Trimming removed 6 bases from V and 3 bases from J; junction bases left unmatched: 10. This CDR3 contains 15 residues. CDR1 and CDR2 from the germline V gene are SNHLY and FYNNEI. This chain's CDR3 is CASRENRGTDTEAFF. CDR3 bases: TGTGCCAGCAGAGAAAACAGGGGTACGGACACTGAAGCTTTCTTT.

This chain links TRBV11-2 with TRBJ2-7, with 7 positions matching TRBD1. Germline loops: CDR1 SGHAT, CDR2 FQNNGV. The CDR3 is 16 residues long. With 5 bases clipped from V and 5 bases from J, the junction kept 15 bases outside the gene matches. The CDR3 coding sequence is TGTGCCAGCAGCCCGACACACCGGGACAGTTTCCACGAGCAGTACTTC. This codes for CASSPTHRDSFHEQYF. The whole variable domain, filled in from reference TRBV11-2 and TRBJ2-7, reads EAGVAQSPRYKIIEKRQSVAFWCNPISGHATLYWYQQILGQGPKLLIQFQNNGVVDDSQLPKDRFSAERLKGVDSTLKIQPAKLEDSAVYLCASSPTHRDSFHEQYFGPGTRLTVT.

The rearrangement links TRBV7-2 to TRBJ2-7, with D tentatively TRBD1 (6 bases). CDR1 and CDR2 from the germline V gene are SGHTA and FQGNSA. The ends were cut back, 2 bases at V and 3 bases at J, with 14 bases in the middle. This CDR3 contains 15 residues. The CDR3 DNA reads TGTGCCAGCAGCTTACAGGGGCAGAGTAGCTACGAGCAGTACTTC. Amino acid sequence: CASSLQGQSSYEQYF.

The chain couples TRBV9 to TRBJ2-2; 7 bases match TRBD2. The CDR3 is made up of 16 amino acids. The J segment lost 2 bases and the V segment lost 3 bases, leaving 7 bases of the junction unmatched. The V gene's germline CDR1 is SGDLS and CDR2 YYNGEE. CDR3: CASSAREGFNTGELFF. The CDR3 region has the DNA TGTGCCAGCAGCGCGAGGGAGGGGTTTAACACCGGGGAGCTGTTTTTT.

The chain combines TRBV2 with TRBJ1-5, with 8 bases matching TRBD1. CDR1 is SNHLY and CDR2 is FYNNEI in the germline V gene. The CDR3 length is 15 residues. Trimming removed 4 bases from V and 11 bases from J; junction bases left unmatched: 13. The CDR3 DNA reads as TGTGCCAGCAGTGGAAGGGACAGGTCCACGGGGACCCAGCATTTT. Translating it yields CASSGRDRSTGTQHF. Complete variable domain (other parts from reference TRBV2 and TRBJ1-5): EPEVTQTPSHQVTQMGQEVILRCVPISNHLYFYWYRQILGQKVEFLVSFYNNEISEKSEIFDDQFSVERPDGSNFTLKIRSTKLEDSAMYFCASSGRDRSTGTQHFGDGTRLSIL.

This chain uses TRBV7-9 with TRBJ2-1; maybe TRBD2 (7 bases). The CDR3 is made up of 16 amino acids. The germline CDR1 and CDR2 sequences are SEHNR and FQNEAQ (reference sequence). The ends were cut back, 1 base at V and 5 bases at J, with 15 bases in the middle. The DNA of the CDR3 is TGTGCCAGCAGCTTAGGGGGGGGCAGACCCAACAATGAGCAGTTCTTC. The encoded protein is CASSLGGGRPNNEQFF.

This clone was seen more than once but under ten times. The chain's CDR3 is CASSRESNQPQHF. The CDR3 DNA is TGTGCCAGCAGCCGGGAGAGCAATCAGCCCCAGCATTTT. The V call is TRBV7-9, the J call TRBJ1-5; D ambiguous. The CDR3 sequence is 13 residues long. Trimming took 5 bases from V and 1 from J, leaving 6 bases between them. Germline V gene lookup returns CDR1 SEHNR and CDR2 FQNEAQ (reference sequence). Together with reference TRBV7-9 and TRBJ1-5, the CDR3 gives the full variable domain: DTGVSQNPRHKITKRGQNVTFRCDPISEHNRLYWYRQTLGQGPEFLTYFQNEAQLEKSRLLSDRFSAERPKGSFSTLEIQRTEQGDSAMYLCASSRESNQPQHFGDGTRLSIL.

The table lists this clone with a few counts. The rearrangement uses TRBV30 and TRBJ1-2, with TRBD1 matching over 7 bases. The germline V gene has CDR1 GTSNPN and CDR2 SVGIG (reference sequence). The junction had 4 bases not matched to a gene; V was cut back by 2 bases and J by 7 bases. The CDR3 is made up of 12 amino acids. CDR3 protein: CAWSHNRGGYTF. The CDR3 DNA reads as TGTGCCTGGAGTCATAACAGGGGTGGCTACACCTTC.

The chain uses TRBV2 and TRBJ2-4; D is possibly TRBD1 (6 bases). Germline-derived CDR1 and CDR2 are SNHLY and FYNNEI. Trimming took 4 bases from V and 3 from J, leaving 16 bases between them. CDR3 length: 16 residues. The CDR3 DNA sequence: TGTGCCAGCAGTGTTGACCAGGGGCTGGTCAAAAACATTCAGTACTTC. Translating it yields CASSVDQGLVKNIQYF. The full variable domain, completed using reference TRBV2 and TRBJ2-4, is EPEVTQTPSHQVTQMGQEVILRCVPISNHLYFYWYRQILGQKVEFLVSFYNNEISEKSEIFDDQFSVERPDGSNFTLKIRSTKLEDSAMYFCASSVDQGLVKNIQYFGAGTRLSVL.

This chain connects TRBV6-5 to TRBJ1-2; 7 bases agree with TRBD1. The CDR3 consists of 15 residues. V lost 2 bases, J lost 3 bases, and 6 bases stayed unmatched. Germline V gives CDR1 MNHEY, CDR2 SVGAGI. For the CDR3, the DNA is TGTGCCAGCAGTTACGGGGCAGGGGGTGACTATGGCTACACCTTC. Amino acids: CASSYGAGGDYGYTF.

The rearrangement links TRBV27 to TRBJ2-7, with TRBD1 as a possible D gene (6 bases). The CDR3 runs 13 residues. CDR1 MNHEY and CDR2 SMNVEV come from the germline V gene (reference sequence). V was clipped by 5 bases and J by 4 bases, with 12 bases between them. The CDR3 loop is CASSIHREYEQYF. Written as DNA, the CDR3 is TGTGCCAGCAGTATCCACAGGGAGTACGAGCAGTACTTC.

V gene TRBV19 combines with J gene TRBJ1-1; D is possibly TRBD1 (5 bases). The CDR3 length is 17 residues. Germline V gives CDR1 LNHDA, CDR2 SQIVND (reference sequence). V dropped 2 bases and J dropped 5 bases, with 21 bases sitting between them. CDR3 loop: CASSISAGPGGRTEAFF. The CDR3 coding sequence is TGTGCCAGTAGTATATCGGCGGGGCCGGGGGGAAGAACTGAAGCTTTCTTT.

V and J are TRBV9 and TRBJ2-1; D is perhaps TRBD2 (5 bases). This CDR3 has 13 residues. The V end lost 3 bases, the J end lost 5 bases, and 9 bases lay between the germline ends. The germline CDR1 and CDR2 sequences are SGDLS and YYNGEE. The CDR3 coding sequence is TGTGCCAGCAGCGCCCGGGATAACAATGAGCAGTTCTTC. This gives the protein CASSARDNNEQFF.

The V and J genes are TRBV25-1 and TRBJ2-2, with D hard to call. CDR1 and CDR2 (germline): MGHDK, SYGVNS. CDR3 length: 13 residues. V gave up 1 base and J gave up 3 bases, with 3 bases separating them. Written as DNA, the CDR3 is TGTGCCAGCAGTGAATTAGACACCGGGGAGCTGTTTTTT. This gives the protein CASSELDTGELFF.

This clone was recorded once. Other DNA sequences of this sample code for an identical CDR3. This chain connects TRBV10-3 to TRBJ1-1, with D tentatively TRBD1 (5 bases). V lost 3 bases, J lost 1 base, and 6 bases lay in between. This CDR3 contains 13 residues. Germline values: CDR1 ENHRY, CDR2 SYGVKD. Here the CDR3 reads CAISERGNTEAFF. In nucleotides, the CDR3 is TGTGCCATCAGTGAAAGGGGGAACACTGAAGCTTTCTTT.

The rearrangement uses TRBV6-5 and TRBJ1-1; D might be TRBD1 (5 bases). Germline V gives CDR1 MNHEY, CDR2 SVGAGI. V was trimmed by 4 bases and J by 7 bases, leaving 13 bases between them. This CDR3 is 13 amino acids long. The CDR3 loop is CASSLLRGSEAFF. DNA for the CDR3: TGTGCCAGCAGTTTACTTAGGGGCAGTGAAGCTTTCTTT.

This rearrangement joins TRBV5-1 to TRBJ2-1; 9 bases match TRBD2. The V segment lost 2 bases and the J segment 7 bases; nucleotides outside the gene matches: 4. CDR1 SGHRS and CDR2 YFSETQ come from the germline V gene. The CDR3 totals 14 residues. Here the CDR3 reads CASSFLLAGNEQFF. DNA of the CDR3: TGCGCCAGCAGCTTTTTACTAGCGGGTAATGAGCAGTTCTTC.

This clone has more than one count but fewer than ten. The chain has TRBV18 and TRBJ2-5; the match to TRBD1 covers 8 bases. The V segment lost 3 bases and the J segment 3 bases; nucleotides outside the gene matches: 6. CDR1 and CDR2 from the germline V gene are KGHSH and LQKENI. This CDR3 is built from 15 residues. The CDR3 nucleotides are TGTGCCAGCTCACCGTGGACAGGGAGCGAAGAGACCCAGTACTTC. Translated, it gives CASSPWTGSEETQYF.

The chain couples TRBV7-2 to TRBJ2-7, with TRBD1 identical over 7 bases. Losses at the gene ends were 6 bases for V and 2 bases for J; bases not matched to a gene: 7. Germline assignment: CDR1 SGHTA and CDR2 FQGNSA. The CDR3 loop spans 14 amino acids. CDR3 amino acids: CASRIRDSAYEQYF. The CDR3 nucleotides are TGTGCCAGCAGGATCCGGGACAGCGCCTACGAGCAGTACTTC. The full variable domain, in which reference TRBV7-2 and TRBJ2-7 provide the parts outside the CDR3, is GAGVSQSPSNKVTEKGKDVELRCDPISGHTALYWYRQSLGQGLEFLIYFQGNSAPDKSGLPSDRFSAERTGGSVSTLTIQRTQQEDSAVYLCASRIRDSAYEQYFGPGTRLTVT.

V usage is TRBV7-6 and J usage is TRBJ1-4, with D perhaps matching TRBD1 (5 bases). Germline CDR1 and CDR2: SGHVS and FNYEAQ. V was cut by 0 bases and J by 4 bases, with 9 bases left in between. The CDR3 spans 15 residues. CDR3 in amino acids: CASSLAGQGNEKLFF. The CDR3 coding sequence is TGTGCCAGCAGCTTAGCTGGGCAGGGTAATGAAAAACTGTTTTTT.

The chain is built from TRBV19 and TRBJ1-1; no firm D call. The CDR3 runs 11 residues. V lost 3 bases to trimming and J lost 6 bases, with 5 bases between them. Germline lookup yields CDR1 LNHDA and CDR2 SQIVND (reference sequence). The CDR3 bases are TGTGCCAGTAGTATGAGGGCTGAAGCTTTCTTT. This translates into CASSMRAEAFF.

V is TRBV15 and J is TRBJ2-2; D not certain. V was shortened by 3 bases and J by 4 bases, with 15 bases between the two germline ends. This CDR3 has 16 residues. Per the germline V gene, CDR1 is LNHNV and CDR2 is YYDKDF (reference sequence). The CDR3 region is CATSRSDPVFTGELFF. The CDR3 DNA reads as TGTGCCACCAGCAGGTCAGATCCTGTTTTCACCGGGGAGCTGTTTTTT.

The rearrangement uses TRBV24-1 and TRBJ1-2; TRBD1 aligns across 7 bases. V trimming: 4 bases; J trimming: 8 bases; junction bases outside the gene matches: 9. The V gene's germline CDR1 is KGHDR and CDR2 SFDVKD. The CDR3 length is 14 residues. CDR3 in amino acids: CATSDADRVEGYTF. The CDR3, as DNA: TGTGCCACCAGTGACGCAGACAGGGTGGAAGGCTACACCTTC.

This clone was detected once. The chain uses TRBV9 and TRBJ2-7; 8 bases map to TRBD2. Trimming removed 3 bases from V and 6 bases from J; junction bases left unmatched: 17. Germline-derived CDR1 and CDR2 are SGDLS and YYNGEE. The length of the CDR3 is 17 residues. This CDR3 reads CASSAGTTRGASLEQYF. For the CDR3, the DNA is TGTGCCAGCAGCGCCGGGACTACGCGGGGGGCCTCTCTCGAGCAGTACTTC.

The rearrangement uses TRBV6-4 and TRBJ1-2; D is undetermined. Trimming pared 5 bases from V and 7 bases from J, leaving 17 bases between. CDR1 is MRHNA and CDR2 is SNTAGT in the germline V gene. CDR3 length: 14 residues. The chain's CDR3 is CASSPEGGWFGYTF. The CDR3 region has the DNA TGTGCCAGCAGTCCAGAGGGAGGGTGGTTTGGCTACACCTTC.

V is TRBV4-1 and J is TRBJ1-4; D gene unclear. The CDR3 sequence is 17 residues long. Germline CDR1 and CDR2: MGHRA and YSYEKL. V was pared by 3 bases and J by 2 bases, with 16 bases between. The CDR3 nucleotides are TGCGCCAGCAGCCATCGCTTTATGTCCGAGACTAATGAAAAACTGTTTTTT. Translating it yields CASSHRFMSETNEKLFF.